This T cell receptor (beta chain) came from a study of T cell repertoires in cytomegalovirus infection. Study in general: It was the public TCR beta signatures that indicated both CMV infection and matching HLA type.

Broader study findings: Carriage of CMV together with the relevant HLA was identifiable through cumulative public TCR beta family frequency. The study found HLA-C-restricted CMV-specific TCR beta clonotypes dominating the ex vivo response.

In this sample, this clonotype turned up many times. Antigen specificity is unknown. TCRdb fed the reads into MiXCR, producing one record per CDR3 protein. The sample gives a few hundred thousand distinct CDR3 sequences, roughly 20% of which show up once; roughly 8.7% is in the top ten. Unmatched junction bases numbered 5, after V lost 2 bases and J lost 2 bases. This CDR3 is built from 16 residues. Looked up from germline, CDR1 is MGHRA and CDR2 is YSYEKL. What was sequenced was PBMCs. This sequence was found in a human donor in good health (CMV status not recorded). Some clones in this sample may be carry-over from other donors' samples. The chain recombines TRBV4-1 with TRBJ2-2, with TRBD1 identical over 7 bases. CDR3 DNA sequence: TGCGCCAGCAGCCAAACGGGACAGACAAACACCGGGGAGCTGTTTTTT. Translating gives CASSQTGQTNTGELFF.